This T cell receptor (beta chain) was recovered during a study of blood T cell repertoires in COVID-19. Study-level information: The study drew acute and convalescent COVID-19 samples from the United States, Italy and Spain. T cells, B-cell-depleted T cells, or PBMCs provided the cDNA or gDNA that served as material.

Assay: immunoSEQ multiplex PCR; the TCRdb copy retains only in-frame clones and omits some. The sample consists of about 230,000 clones, 65% to 90% of them appearing once. The clonotype originates from a woman between 50 and 59 years old with acute or convalescent COVID-19. Input material: peripheral blood.

This chain's CDR3 is CASSVGGRGREKLFF. The CDR3 coding sequence is TGTGCCAGCAGCGTAGGCGGCAGGGGTCGTGAAAAACTGTTTTTT. The chain carries TRBV9 and TRBJ1-4; D perhaps matches TRBD1 (6 bases). Trimming stripped 0 bases from V and 7 bases from J, with 13 bases between. The CDR3 spans 15 residues. CDR1 and CDR2 from the germline V gene are SGDLS and YYNGEE.